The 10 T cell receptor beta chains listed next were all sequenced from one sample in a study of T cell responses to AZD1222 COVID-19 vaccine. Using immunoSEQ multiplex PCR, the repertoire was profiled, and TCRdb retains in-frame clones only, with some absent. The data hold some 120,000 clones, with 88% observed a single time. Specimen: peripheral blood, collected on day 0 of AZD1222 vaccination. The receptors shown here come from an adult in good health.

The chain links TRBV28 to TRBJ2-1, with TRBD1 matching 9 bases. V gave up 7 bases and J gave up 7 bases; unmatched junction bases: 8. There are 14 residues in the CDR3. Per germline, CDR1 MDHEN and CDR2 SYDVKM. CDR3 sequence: CASNRDRADNEQFF. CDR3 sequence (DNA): TGTGCCAGCAACCGGGACAGGGCGGATAATGAGCAGTTCTTC.

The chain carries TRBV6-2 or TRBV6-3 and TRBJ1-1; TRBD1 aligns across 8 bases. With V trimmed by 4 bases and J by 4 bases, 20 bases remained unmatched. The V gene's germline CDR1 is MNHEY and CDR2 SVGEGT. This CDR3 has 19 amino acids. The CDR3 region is CASSLVGPDSRGHRTEAFF. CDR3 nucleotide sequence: TGTGCCAGCAGTTTGGTCGGGCCGGACTCCAGGGGGCATCGCACTGAAGCTTTCTTT.

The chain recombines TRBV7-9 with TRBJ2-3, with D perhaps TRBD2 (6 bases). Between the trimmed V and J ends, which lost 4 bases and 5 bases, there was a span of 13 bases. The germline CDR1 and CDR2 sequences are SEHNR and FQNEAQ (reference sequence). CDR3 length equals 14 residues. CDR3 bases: TGTGCCAGCAGCTCGGGACTTTCCTTAGATACGCAGTATTTT. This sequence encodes CASSSGLSLDTQYF.

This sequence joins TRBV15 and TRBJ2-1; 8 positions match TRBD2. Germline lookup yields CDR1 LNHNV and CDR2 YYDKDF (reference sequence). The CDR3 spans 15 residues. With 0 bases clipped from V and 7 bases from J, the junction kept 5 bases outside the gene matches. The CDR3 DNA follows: TGTGCCACCAGCAGAGATCGGGGGGGTGGTAATGAGCAGTTCTTC. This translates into CATSRDRGGGNEQFF. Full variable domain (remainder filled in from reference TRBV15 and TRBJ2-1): DAMVIQNPRYQVTQFGKPVTLSCSQTLNHNVMYWYQQKSSQAPKLLFHYYDKDFNNEADTPDNFQSRRPNTSFCFLDIRSPGLGDTAMYLCATSRDRGGGNEQFFGPGTRLTVL.

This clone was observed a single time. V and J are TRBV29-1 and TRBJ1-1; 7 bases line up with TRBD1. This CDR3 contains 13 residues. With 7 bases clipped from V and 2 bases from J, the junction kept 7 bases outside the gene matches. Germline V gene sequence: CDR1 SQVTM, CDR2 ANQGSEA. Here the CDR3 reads CSAMGQFNTEAFF. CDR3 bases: TGCAGCGCAATGGGACAGTTTAACACTGAAGCTTTCTTT. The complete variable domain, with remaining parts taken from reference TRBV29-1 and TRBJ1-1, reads SAVISQKPSRDICQRGTSLTIQCQVDSQVTMMFWYRQQPGQSLTLIATANQGSEATYESGFVIDKFPISRPNLTFSTLTVSNMSPEDSSIYLCSAMGQFNTEAFFGQGTRLTVV.

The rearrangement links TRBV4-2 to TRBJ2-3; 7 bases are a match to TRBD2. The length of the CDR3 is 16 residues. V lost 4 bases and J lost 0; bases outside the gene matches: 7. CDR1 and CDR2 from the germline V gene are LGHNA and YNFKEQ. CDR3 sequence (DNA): TGTGCCAGCAGCCTTAGTGGGAGGGGTAGCACAGATACGCAGTATTTT. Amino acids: CASSLSGRGSTDTQYF.

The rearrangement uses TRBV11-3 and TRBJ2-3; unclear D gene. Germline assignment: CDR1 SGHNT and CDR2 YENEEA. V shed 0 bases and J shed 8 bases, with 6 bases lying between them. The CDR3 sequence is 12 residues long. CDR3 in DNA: TGTGCCAGCAGCTTAGATAGCAGTACGCAGTATTTT. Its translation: CASSLDSSTQYF. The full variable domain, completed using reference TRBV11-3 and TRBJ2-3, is EAGVVQSPRYKIIEKKQPVAFWCNPISGHNTLYWYLQNLGQGPELLIRYENEEAVDDSQLPKDRFSAERLKGVDSTLKIQPAELGDSAVYLCASSLDSSTQYFGPGTRLTVL.

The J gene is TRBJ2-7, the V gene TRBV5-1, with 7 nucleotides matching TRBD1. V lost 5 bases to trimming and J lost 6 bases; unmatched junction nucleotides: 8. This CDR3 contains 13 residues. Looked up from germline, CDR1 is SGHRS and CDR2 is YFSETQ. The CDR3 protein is CASSPLQGPEQYF. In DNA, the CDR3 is TGCGCCAGCAGTCCCCTACAGGGGCCCGAGCAGTACTTC.

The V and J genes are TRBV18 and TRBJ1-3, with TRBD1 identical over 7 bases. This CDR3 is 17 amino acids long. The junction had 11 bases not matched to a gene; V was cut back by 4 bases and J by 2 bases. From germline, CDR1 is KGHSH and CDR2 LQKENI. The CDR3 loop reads CASSRTADGTAGNTIYF. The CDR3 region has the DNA TGTGCCAGCTCACGGACGGCCGACGGGACAGCTGGAAACACCATATATTTT.

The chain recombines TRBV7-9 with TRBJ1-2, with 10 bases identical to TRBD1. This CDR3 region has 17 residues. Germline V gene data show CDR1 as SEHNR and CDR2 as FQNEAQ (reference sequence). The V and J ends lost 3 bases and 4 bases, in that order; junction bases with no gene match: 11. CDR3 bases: TGTGCCAGCAGCTTGACCGGGACAGGGGCGATACCCTATGGCTACACCTTC. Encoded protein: CASSLTGTGAIPYGYTF. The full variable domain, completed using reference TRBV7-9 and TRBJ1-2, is DTGVSQNPRHKITKRGQNVTFRCDPISEHNRLYWYRQTLGQGPEFLTYFQNEAQLEKSRLLSDRFSAERPKGSFSTLEIQRTEQGDSAMYLCASSLTGTGAIPYGYTFGSGTRLTVV.